This TCR beta chain appears in the sequencing data of a study of post-analysis software for immune sequencing data (dated by TCRdb to about 2015). With regard to the full study: The recorded disease courses included relapsing-remitting, secondary progressive and progressive-relapsing multiple sclerosis, and some patients had no subtype annotation. The multiple sclerosis patient repertoires were compared with approximately 11 previously published healthy control repertoires from donors aged 6 to 25 years. A subset of samples was prepared in parallel using single-end sample barcoding, then pooled and co-amplified after Illumina adapter ligation.

Preparation of the library involved PCR. For sequencing, an Illumina HiSeq 2500 was employed. To reduce PCR and sequencing biases, unique molecular identifiers were built into the TCR beta cDNA libraries. Per 1 to 10 million input T cells, some 500,000 cDNA molecules were obtained, such that each molecule approximated one T cell. The same protocol used for the earlier healthy control dataset was applied to prepare and sequence the patient libraries. Within a given batch, samples were prepared together, multiplexed and sequenced on the same HiSeq lane. On the study's bioinformatics: MIGEC handled the raw barcoded reads, throwing out single-read molecular identifier groups before consensus assembly and CDR3 extraction. VDJtools was used for post-analysis of the clonotype tables, and diversity was normalized by down-sampling every dataset to the size of the smallest sample. To correct batch-related cross-sample contamination, repertoire overlap clustering matched CDR3 amino acid sequences but not nucleotide sequences. Starting from the raw public reads, TCRdb applied fastp trimming at Q25, assembled clones with MiXCR and retained in-frame beta chains. For every CDR3 protein sequence, its rows merge into one entry that carries the most common genes and DNA. TCRdb assigned the V and J calls; the authors' analysis was not used. This sample has a few hundred thousand distinct CDR3 sequences in its table, and roughly 38% of those were observed once. The top ten clones comprise 13% of the sample.

Regarding this clonotype: Its antigen is unknown. There are no base qualities to consult, and no much larger clone falls within one base.

On the study overall, not on this receptor specifically: Direct clustering with F measure showed strong co-clustering of samples prepared in the same batch, prompting a batch-effect correction. Normalized Chao1 diversity was significantly lower in multiple sclerosis patients than controls, suggesting substantial peripheral T-cell clonal expansion. The control group was slightly older than the multiple sclerosis patient group. Four or five TRBV segments, including TRBV5-6, TRBV5-1 and TRBV20-1, were significantly more frequent in patients than controls.

To demonstrate the VDJtools post-analysis software, TCR beta repertoires were profiled from the peripheral blood of about a dozen young patients with multiple sclerosis. The multiple sclerosis patients were children and adolescents between roughly 6 and 16 years of age. V lost 5 bases and J lost 0 bases; the stretch between them is 13 bases long. Taken from the germline V gene (reference sequence), the CDR1 and CDR2 loops are MNHEY and SMNVEV. From its cysteine to its phenylalanine, the CDR3 spans 15 amino acids. Of all the DNA, just the CDR3 is kept, 45 bases in frame from base 1. The sequence derives from a girl aged 10 to 17 with multiple sclerosis. The rearrangement combines TRBV27 with TRBJ1-2, with the D gene uncertain. Input material: blood. The sequence in DNA is TGTGCCAGCAGTCTCGACTTCCCCACTAACTATGGCTACACCTTC. Translated, this is CASSLDFPTNYGYTF.